This T cell receptor (beta chain) was recorded in a study of molecular identifiers for immune sequencing clone quantification. Study findings and constraints: Molecules of identical TCR sharing a barcode could underestimate highly expanded clone sizes. Beyond 20 RNA copies, clones held over 97% of effector molecules, compared with under 1% in naive cells.

This clonotype has a count of ten or more. Its target is not known. CDR3 length: 18 amino acids. The germline gives CDR1 SGHVS, CDR2 FQNEAQ. Trimming removed 4 bases from V and 0 bases from J, with 16 bases in between. The use of previously described methods and listed TCR primers produced the bulk TCR libraries. Using its own MiXCR run on the PCR reads, TCRdb lists one record per CDR3 protein. Of under 600,000 distinct CDR3 sequences listed, about a fifth are singletons. Preparation of naive CD8 libraries involved roughly 19,000 to 1,100,000 sorted cells and 10%, 30% or 50% RNA. This sequence joins TRBV7-8 and TRBJ2-6; the D gene is possibly TRBD1 (6 bases). The clonotype comes from a human donor in good health. Some libraries in this study had Jurkat cell RNA spiked in. The sequencing input was naive CD8+ T cells from blood, with Jurkat cell RNA spiked in. The subset was: FACS-sorted CD8+CD4-CCR7+CD45RA+ naive T cells. The CDR3 nucleotides read TGTGCCAGCAGCTATAACAGGGCCCAACACTCTGGGGCCAACGTCCTGACTTTC. Amino acids: CASSYNRAQHSGANVLTF.